This T cell receptor (beta chain) was sequenced during a study of CD8 T cells in ankylosing spondylitis. Findings and caveats of the study: Some motif variants had been reported before (in reactive arthritis synovial fluid and blood). In ankylosing spondylitis blood, a motif of roughly eight highly homologous TCR beta variants appeared characteristic.

At least ten counts were recorded for this clonotype. Antigen unknown. V was clipped by 4 bases and J by 2 bases; unmatched bases: 14. This CDR3 contains 17 residues. Each TCR beta library was made by quantitative 5'-RACE that incorporated molecular barcodes. Using its own MiXCR run on the 5' RACE reads, TCRdb lists one record per CDR3 protein. The sample yields around 99,000 distinct CDR3 sequences, about 9% seen once. Source material: blood, either unsorted or a sorted T cell fraction (not recorded which). This chain links TRBV12-3 or TRBV12-4 with TRBJ2-7; 7 nucleotides line up with TRBD2. The sequence was obtained from a male donor with ankylosing spondylitis or in good health (not recorded which). CDR3 region: CASSSISLAGYAYEQYF. As DNA, the CDR3 is TGTGCCAGCAGTTCTATATCGTTAGCGGGTTACGCCTACGAGCAGTACTTC.